This note documents a single T cell receptor (beta chain) sequence. The source of the sample is a study of blood T cell repertoires in COVID-19. TCRdb's copy holds only in-frame clones and misses some; the assay was immunoSEQ multiplex PCR. The sample shows some 160,000 clones, more than 70% of them seen only once. There are 12 residues in the CDR3. The V end was cut by 6 bases, the J end by 7 bases, with 12 bases between. This clonotype was sampled from a woman in her forties or fifties with acute or convalescent COVID-19. J is TRBJ2-5 and V is TRBV12-3 or TRBV12-4; D might be TRBD2 (5 bases). Sequenced: peripheral blood. The chain's CDR3 is CASSRLEGTQYF. DNA of the CDR3: TGTGCCAGCAGCCGTCTCGAGGGGACCCAGTACTTC.